This T cell receptor beta chain was captured in a study of high-grade serous ovarian cancer treatment subgroups. Across the study: Each sample yielded on average approximately 7,500 unique TCR beta rearrangements from approximately 15,000 reads. Study observations and caveats: Without spatial data, bulk sequencing limits insight into HGSC tumor diversity. Different patients shared almost no repertoire; same-patient tumors shared roughly 0.11 to 0.8.

The assay was immunoSEQ multiplex PCR, and TCRdb's table has in-frame clones only and misses some. The table has approximately 9,600 clones, 72% seen once. A single count supports this clone. What it recognizes is unknown. Tumor samples were obtained before definitive surgery or chemotherapy. The CDR3 length is 14 residues. The receptor was derived from a human donor with high-grade serous ovarian cancer. V and J are TRBV21-1 and TRBJ1-4. TRBV21-1 is noted as a pseudogene. Sequencing was performed on tumor tissue. In DNA form, the CDR3 reads TGTGCCAGCAGCAACCGTCGGGTCACTGAAAAACTGTTTTTT. Translation gives CASSNRRVTEKLFF.